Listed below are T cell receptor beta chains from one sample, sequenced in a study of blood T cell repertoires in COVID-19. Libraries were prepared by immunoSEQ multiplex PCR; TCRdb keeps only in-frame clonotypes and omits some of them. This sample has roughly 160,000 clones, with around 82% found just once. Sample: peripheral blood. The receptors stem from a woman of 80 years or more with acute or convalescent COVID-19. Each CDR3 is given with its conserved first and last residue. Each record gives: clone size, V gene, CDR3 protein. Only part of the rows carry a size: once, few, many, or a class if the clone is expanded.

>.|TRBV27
CASSSRDRGLEQYF
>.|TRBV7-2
CASSLADGGSYGYTF
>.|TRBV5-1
CASSLEGQIYGYTF
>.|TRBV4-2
CASSQETVWNEKLFF
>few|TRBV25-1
CASSESDAGLRRGEQFF
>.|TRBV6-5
CASSSGQGVYNEQFF
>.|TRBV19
CASSKPIQGQWRNQPQHF
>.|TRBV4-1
CASSPGGSGVSYEQYF
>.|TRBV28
CASSPPDRDTQYF
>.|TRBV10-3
CATGRDRDYGYTF
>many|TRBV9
CASTRGAVESGELFF